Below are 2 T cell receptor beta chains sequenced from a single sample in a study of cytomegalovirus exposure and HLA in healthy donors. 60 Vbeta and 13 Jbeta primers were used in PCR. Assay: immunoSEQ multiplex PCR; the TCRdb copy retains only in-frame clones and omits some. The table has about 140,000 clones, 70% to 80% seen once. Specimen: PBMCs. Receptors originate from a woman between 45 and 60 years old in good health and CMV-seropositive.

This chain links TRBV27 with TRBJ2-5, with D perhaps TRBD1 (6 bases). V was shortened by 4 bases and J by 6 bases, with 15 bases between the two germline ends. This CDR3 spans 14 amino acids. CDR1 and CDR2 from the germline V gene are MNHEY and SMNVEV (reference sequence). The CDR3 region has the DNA TGTGCCAGCAGTTCACAGGGTTACGGAAAGACCCAGTACTTC. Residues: CASSSQGYGKTQYF.

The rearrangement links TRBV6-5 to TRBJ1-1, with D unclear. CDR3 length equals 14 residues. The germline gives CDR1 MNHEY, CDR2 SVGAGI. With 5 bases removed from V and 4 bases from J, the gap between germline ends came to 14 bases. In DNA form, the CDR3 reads TGTGCCAGCAGTGAAGACACCCTTACCACTGAAGCTTTCTTT. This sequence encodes CASSEDTLTTEAFF.